This T cell receptor (beta chain) was recorded in a study of T cell repertoires in aging, cancer and after chemotherapy. A mixed TRB-A/B primer pool amplified rearranged TRB by multiplex touch-down PCR. TCRdb reprocessed the multiplex PCR reads via MiXCR and lists one record per CDR3 protein. The sample yields 6,700 or so distinct CDR3 sequences, approximately 24% seen once. Per the germline V gene, CDR1 is MNHEY and CDR2 is SVGAGI. The J segment lost 1 base and the V segment lost 0 bases, leaving 10 bases of the junction unmatched. CDR3 length equals 18 residues. TCR beta rearrangements were amplified from peripheral blood genomic DNA. This clonotype is labeled as medium-sized (0.01 to 0.1%).

Sequenced: blood. The sequence derives from a human donor with a blood cancer. The rearrangement joins TRBV6-5 to TRBJ1-2; 8 nucleotides line up with TRBD1. CDR3 bases: TGTGCCAGCAGTTACTCGAGGGCAGGGGGCGCTGATAACTATGGCTACACCTTC. This encodes CASSYSRAGGADNYGYTF.